Judged by abundance, the clone carrying this T cell receptor beta chain is medium-sized. Its antigen is not known. This sample also contains other DNA sequences that code for the same CDR3. This entry is derived from a study of graft-versus-host responses after intestinal transplantation. Study summary: Every one of the recipients received anti-thymocyte globulin induction and afterwards took tacrolimus and steroids for approximately 3 years.

The assay was immunoSEQ multiplex PCR, and TCRdb's table has in-frame clones only and misses some. Among about 78,000 clones, more than 75% were seen once, and the ten largest hold around 7.8%. Study outcomes and limitations: Some patients had graft-donor T cell macrochimerism. In their allografts, the ratios of graft-versus-host to host-versus-graft T cell clones were high. Declining HvG levels early post-transplant were linked to peak circulating GvH clone levels. Detection of GvH clones occurred in recipient marrow, and some had their first appearance in ileum or blood.

The sequence derives from a human donor who was the organ donor for an intestinal transplant. Sample: unstimulated CD8+ T cells sorted from spleen or lymph node cells, taken before transplant.

This CDR3 is CASKRTGTYEQYF. The CDR3 DNA reads TGTGCCAGCAAGAGGACTGGAACCTACGAGCAGTACTTC. The chain recombines TRBV28 with TRBJ2-7, with D perhaps matching TRBD2 (5 bases). V was cut by 7 bases and J by 2 bases, with 12 bases left in between. Looked up from germline, CDR1 is MDHEN and CDR2 is SYDVKM. The CDR3 runs to 13 residues.